This T cell receptor beta chain was captured in a study of response to subunit inactivated influenza vaccine. Findings and limits, study-wide: With each seasonal influenza vaccination, the authors suggested, few new T cells are recruited.

This clonotype has just a few counts. No antigen is known for it. The V end was cut by 3 bases, the J end by 5 bases, with 11 bases between. CDR1 is MNHEY, CDR2 SMNVEV, per germline (reference sequence). The CDR3 sequence is 13 residues long. TCRdb re-called the RT-PCR reads with MiXCR, one entry per CDR3 protein. The repertoire includes hundreds of thousands of distinct CDR3 sequences, 13% to 15% of them detected once, and 6% to 9.5% sits in the top ten. Material: PBMCs from blood, obtained about 14 days before vaccination. This chain connects TRBV27 to TRBJ2-7; D gene unclear. This TCR was sampled from a man aged 50-59 years who received an inactivated influenza vaccine. The CDR3 here is CASSFSVVNEQYF. CDR3 bases: TGTGCCAGCAGTTTTTCAGTGGTTAACGAGCAGTACTTC.